Each of the 32 T cell receptor beta chains below was sequenced from the same sample in a study of cytomegalovirus exposure and HLA in healthy donors. The PCR employed 60 Vbeta primers together with 13 Jbeta primers. Produced via immunoSEQ multiplex PCR; TCRdb's table is partial and in-frame only. The sample carries about 90,000 clones, 60% to 85% recorded once. The sequencing sample was made of PBMCs. The receptors were sampled from a middle-aged woman in good health and CMV-seropositive.

The CDR3 nucleotides read TGTGCCAGCAGCTCCGGGACTAGCGGGCCCTACGAGCAGTACTTC. Protein sequence: CASSSGTSGPYEQYF. The chain is built from TRBV5-4 and TRBJ2-7; 12 nucleotides align to TRBD2. The length of the CDR3 is 15 residues. The ends lost 3 bases at V and 2 bases at J; junction bases unmatched: 3. Germline assignment: CDR1 SGHNT and CDR2 YYREEE (reference sequence).

A remark on this clone: A junction boundary mismatches the germline segment, possibly from a read error. This chain uses TRBV7-9 with TRBJ1-1; the match to TRBD1 covers 7 bases. The CDR3 spans 15 residues. Germline CDR1 SEHNR, CDR2 FQNEAQ (reference sequence). DNA for the CDR3: TGTTCCAGCAGCTTACCTGGGACAGTTAACACTGAAGCTTTCTTT. Amino acids: CSSSLPGTVNTEAFF. Full variable domain (outside the CDR3, taken from reference TRBV7-9 and TRBJ1-1): DTGVSQNPRHKITKRGQNVTFRCDPISEHNRLYWYRQTLGQGPEFLTYFQNEAQLEKSRLLSDRFSAERPKGSFSTLEIQRTEQGDSAMYLCSSSLPGTVNTEAFFGQGTRLTVV.

The rearrangement links TRBV14 to TRBJ2-3; possibly TRBD1 for D (6 bases). With 2 bases removed from V and 1 base from J, the gap between germline ends came to 13 bases. The CDR3 consists of 16 residues. Per germline, CDR1 SGHDN and CDR2 FVKESK. Here the CDR3 reads CASSQIQGRGTDTQYF. In DNA, the CDR3 is TGTGCCAGCAGCCAAATACAGGGTCGGGGCACAGATACGCAGTATTTT. Supplemented by reference TRBV14 and TRBJ2-3, the full variable domain reads EAGVTQFPSHSVIEKGQTVTLRCDPISGHDNLYWYRRVMGKEIKFLLHFVKESKQDESGMPNNRFLAERTGGTYSTLKVQPAELEDSGVYFCASSQIQGRGTDTQYFGPGTRLTVL.

The chain employs TRBV7-9 and TRBJ2-5; 11 positions agree with TRBD2. J was trimmed by 11 bases and V by 6 bases; bases with no gene match: 8. Germline values: CDR1 SEHNR, CDR2 FQNEAQ (reference sequence). The CDR3 runs to 13 residues. CDR3 nucleotides: TGTGCCAGCAGTTCACTAGCGGGAGAGGCGCAGTACTTC. Amino acid sequence: CASSSLAGEAQYF.

V and J are TRBV19 and TRBJ1-1; possibly TRBD1 for D (5 bases). CDR1 and CDR2 from the germline V gene are LNHDA and SQIVND (reference sequence). This CDR3 spans 15 amino acids. Trimming took 7 bases from V and 6 from J, leaving 21 bases between them. The CDR3 nucleotides read TGTGCCAGTAAGGTTCTGGGGGGAGGTACGGCTGAAGCTTTCTTT. Protein: CASKVLGGGTAEAFF.

CDR3 amino acids: CASSQSPGLVYNEQFF. CDR3 DNA sequence: TGTGCCAGCAGTCAATCACCGGGACTAGTGTACAATGAGCAGTTCTTC. The gene calls are TRBV6-6 and TRBJ2-1; 8 positions agree with TRBD2. Unmatched junction bases numbered 10, after V lost 5 bases and J lost 4 bases. In germline, CDR1 is MNHNY, CDR2 SVGAGI (reference sequence). This CDR3 region has 16 residues.

V and J are TRBV7-2 and TRBJ2-4; D is ambiguous. Germline CDR1 is SGHTA and CDR2 is FQGNSA. V was trimmed by 2 bases and J by 9 bases, leaving 11 bases between them. The CDR3 runs to 13 residues. The chain's CDR3 is CASSLTLNGIQYF. The CDR3 DNA reads as TGTGCCAGCAGCTTAACGCTAAACGGCATTCAGTACTTC. Combining the CDR3 with reference TRBV7-2 and TRBJ2-4 gives the whole variable domain GAGVSQSPSNKVTEKGKDVELRCDPISGHTALYWYRQSLGQGLEFLIYFQGNSAPDKSGLPSDRFSAERTGGSVSTLTIQRTQQEDSAVYLCASSLTLNGIQYFGAGTRLSVL.

The chain uses TRBV7-2 and TRBJ1-1, with a possible D match to TRBD1 (5 bases). Trimming removed 5 bases from V and 4 bases from J, with 14 bases in between. This CDR3 has 14 residues. Germline CDR1 and CDR2: SGHTA and FQGNSA. The CDR3 DNA follows: TGTGCCAGCAGCCCCCCACAGGTGGGCACTGAAGCTTTCTTT. The encoded protein is CASSPPQVGTEAFF.

The genes are TRBV29-1 and TRBJ1-1; D might be TRBD1 (6 bases). Germline V CDR1 and CDR2: SQVTM, ANQGSEA. V lost 6 bases and J 6 bases, leaving 17 bases between the germline ends. The CDR3 contains 13 residues. CDR3 in amino acids: CSVDSSTYPEAFF. CDR3 coding DNA: TGCAGCGTGGACAGTTCCACCTACCCTGAAGCTTTCTTT.

The chain employs TRBV27 and TRBJ1-1; 12 nucleotides agree with TRBD1. The J segment lost 8 bases and the V segment lost 4 bases, leaving 11 bases of the junction unmatched. CDR1 and CDR2 (germline): MNHEY, SMNVEV (reference sequence). The CDR3 sequence is 16 residues long. The CDR3 coding sequence is TGTGCCAGCAGTTCAAATTTCGGGACAGGGGGCGTCGAAGCTTTCTTT. It encodes CASSSNFGTGGVEAFF.

For this clone: An end of the junction differs from the germline gene, which may be a read error. Other DNA sequences in the sample encode the same CDR3. CDR3 coding DNA: TGTGCCAGCAGCCCCCAGACAGGGGACAACACCTTT. It specifies CASSPQTGDNTF. V usage is TRBV7-9 and J usage is TRBJ1-2, with 8 bases matching TRBD1. The CDR3 loop spans 12 amino acids. The germline gives CDR1 SEHNR, CDR2 FQNEAQ (reference sequence).

The V call is TRBV15, the J call TRBJ1-3; 8 nucleotides line up with TRBD1. The germline gives CDR1 LNHNV, CDR2 YYDKDF (reference sequence). This CDR3 contains 15 residues. With V trimmed by 5 bases and J by 4 bases, 7 bases remained unmatched. For the CDR3, the DNA is TGTGCCACCAGCCCGGACAGGGCCTGGGGAAACACCATATATTTT. Translated: CATSPDRAWGNTIYF.

This chain uses TRBV5-4 with TRBJ2-5; TRBD2 aligns across 7 bases. The CDR3 contains 16 residues. Germline V gene lookup returns CDR1 SGHNT and CDR2 YYREEE (reference sequence). J lost 5 bases, V lost 4 bases, and 14 bases had no gene match. The CDR3 DNA reads TGTGCCAGCAGCCCCACGCGGGGCGGGAGTCGGGAGACCCAGTACTTC. The encoded protein is CASSPTRGGSRETQYF.

This chain connects TRBV15 to TRBJ2-3, with TRBD2 matching 7 bases. This CDR3 region has 17 residues. Germline V gives CDR1 LNHNV, CDR2 YYDKDF (reference sequence). The V and J ends lost 1 base and 0 bases, in that order; junction bases with no gene match: 7. The CDR3 DNA reads TGTGCCACCAGCAGAGGCGAGCGGGGAGGGAGCACAGATACGCAGTATTTT. It codes for CATSRGERGGSTDTQYF.

J is TRBJ2-7 and V is TRBV5-4; 11 bases are a match to TRBD2. Per germline, CDR1 SGHNT and CDR2 YYREEE (reference sequence). Losses at the gene ends were 4 bases for V and 1 base for J; bases not matched to a gene: 4. The CDR3 spans 15 residues. The DNA for the CDR3 is TGTGCCAGCAGCGAGCTAGCGGGAGGTTCCTACGAGCAGTACTTC. It is translated as CASSELAGGSYEQYF.

The rearrangement uses TRBV7-9 and TRBJ1-3; D call uncertain. The CDR3 contains 13 residues. Trimming took 6 bases from V and 4 from J, leaving 10 bases between them. Germline CDR1 SEHNR, CDR2 FQNEAQ (reference sequence). CDR3 sequence reads: CASSQEPGNTIYF. CDR3 DNA: TGTGCCAGCAGTCAAGAGCCCGGAAACACCATATATTTT.

The V and J genes are TRBV27 and TRBJ2-1; D possibly corresponds to TRBD2 (5 bases). CDR1 and CDR2 from the germline V gene are MNHEY and SMNVEV (reference sequence). CDR3 length: 15 amino acids. Trimming removed 6 bases from V and 0 bases from J, with 12 bases in between. CDR3 bases: TGTGCCAGCAGCATTGGACTCAGCTCCTACAATGAGCAGTTCTTC. Translation gives CASSIGLSSYNEQFF.

The CDR3 nucleotides read TGTGCCAGCAGTCTGACAGGGGGCGAGCAGTACTTC. Protein sequence: CASSLTGGEQYF. This sequence joins TRBV6-6 and TRBJ2-5; 9 bases map to TRBD1. The J call may be mistaken, given a closer DNA end match to TRBJ2-7. Germline CDR1 MNHNY, CDR2 SVGAGI (reference sequence). CDR3 size: 12 residues.

The chain recombines TRBV5-4 with TRBJ2-7; 8 positions agree with TRBD1. This CDR3 spans 15 amino acids. Unmatched junction bases numbered 9, after V lost 4 bases and J lost 3 bases. The V gene's germline CDR1 is SGHNT and CDR2 YYREEE (reference sequence). The CDR3 nucleotides are TGTGCCAGCAGCCCGGACAGGGTTTTGGTCTACGAGCAGTACTTC. Its protein is CASSPDRVLVYEQYF.

This clone occurred a few times. J is TRBJ1-5 and V is TRBV5-1; 8 bases line up with TRBD1. The CDR3 loop spans 14 amino acids. CDR1 is SGHRS and CDR2 is YFSETQ in the germline V gene. J was trimmed by 6 bases and V by 3 bases; bases with no gene match: 5. The CDR3 region has the DNA TGCGCCAGCAGCTACAATACAGGGGGTCAGCCCCAGCATTTT. Translation: CASSYNTGGQPQHF.

This clone was counted a single time. The chain uses TRBV19 and TRBJ2-1; 8 bases are shared with TRBD2. J gave up 3 bases and V 3 bases, and 4 bases lay outside the gene matches. The CDR3 consists of 15 residues. Germline V lookup: CDR1 LNHDA, CDR2 SQIVND (reference sequence). The chain's CDR3 is CASSMDGRGYNEQFF. Written as DNA, the CDR3 is TGTGCCAGTAGTATGGACGGGAGGGGCTACAATGAGCAGTTCTTC.

This clone occurred once. The rearrangement links TRBV28 to TRBJ2-3; 8 bases align to TRBD1. J gave up 2 bases and V 1 base, and 5 bases lay outside the gene matches. Germline V lookup: CDR1 MDHEN, CDR2 SYDVKM. This CDR3 has 16 amino acids. Written as DNA, the CDR3 is TGTGCCAGCAGTTTATACCAGGGGGCGGTCACAGATACGCAGTATTTT. The encoded protein is CASSLYQGAVTDTQYF.

This clone was counted a single time. The chain recombines TRBV19 with TRBJ1-1; 9 positions match TRBD1. Germline V gene sequence: CDR1 LNHDA, CDR2 SQIVND (reference sequence). The V and J ends lost 8 bases and 5 bases, in that order; junction bases with no gene match: 15. This CDR3 has 16 amino acids. In nucleotides, the CDR3 is TGTGCCAGTCTTATAGATGGGACAGGGATTCGTACTGAAGCTTTCTTT. Encoded protein: CASLIDGTGIRTEAFF.

Of note for this clone: One end of the junction fails to match germline, which may point to a read error. The chain employs TRBV7-9 and TRBJ2-7; D gene uncertain. The germline gives CDR1 SEHNR, CDR2 FQNEAQ (reference sequence). The CDR3 has 12 amino acids. The CDR3 coding sequence is TGTTCCAGCAGTTTCTTGGCGGTCGAGCAGTACTTC. This gives the protein CSSSFLAVEQYF.

The V gene is TRBV7-6, the J gene TRBJ2-5; 8 positions agree with TRBD1. From germline, CDR1 is SGHVS and CDR2 FNYEAQ. The junction had 7 bases not matched to a gene; V was cut back by 5 bases and J by 5 bases. CDR3 size: 14 residues. The CDR3 spells CASSTRQGMETQYF. CDR3 bases: TGTGCCAGCAGCACCCGACAGGGGATGGAGACCCAGTACTTC.

This sequence joins TRBV5-1 and TRBJ2-5, with TRBD1 identical over 10 bases. The CDR3 spans 13 residues. V shed 4 bases and J 4 bases; nucleotides not matched to a gene: 1. CDR1 is SGHRS and CDR2 is YFSETQ in the germline V gene. This CDR3 is CASSRDRGETQYF. In nucleotides, the CDR3 is TGCGCCAGCAGCCGGGACAGGGGAGAGACCCAGTACTTC.

The chain links TRBV4-3 to TRBJ2-5; 12 bases map to TRBD1. Germline trimming cut 0 bases from V and 5 bases from J; bases unmatched to any gene: 7. CDR1 and CDR2 (germline): LGHNA, YSLEER. The CDR3 covers 17 residues. In DNA, the CDR3 is TGCGCCAGCAGCCAAGACATAGGGACAGGGGGCTGGGAGACCCAGTACTTC. Encoded protein: CASSQDIGTGGWETQYF.

The gene calls are TRBV19 and TRBJ2-1; 10 bases fit TRBD1. J gave up 8 bases and V 4 bases, and 8 bases lay outside the gene matches. Germline V lookup: CDR1 LNHDA, CDR2 SQIVND (reference sequence). The length of the CDR3 is 15 residues. CDR3 in amino acids: CASSTWTGGRDEQFF. DNA of the CDR3: TGTGCCAGTAGTACTTGGACAGGGGGTAGGGATGAGCAGTTCTTC.

The V gene is TRBV6-1, the J gene TRBJ2-7; TRBD1 is a possible D gene (5 bases). Trimming shortened V by 8 bases and J by 1 base, and 18 bases separated the two germline ends. Per the germline V gene, CDR1 is MNHNS and CDR2 is SASEGT. The CDR3 runs 15 residues. The CDR3 here is CASGLGQTKSYEQYF. The CDR3 nucleotides are TGTGCCAGCGGGCTAGGACAAACCAAATCCTACGAGCAGTACTTC.

The chain carries TRBV25-1 and TRBJ2-7; D gene uncertain. This CDR3 region has 14 residues. CDR1 and CDR2 (germline): MGHDK, SYGVNS. The V end lost 0 bases, the J end lost 5 bases, and 11 bases lay between the germline ends. The CDR3 DNA sequence: TGTGCCAGCAGTGAATACAGGAATCCTAACGAGCAGTACTTC. This codes for CASSEYRNPNEQYF.

The chain has TRBV7-9 and TRBJ2-7; D gene ambiguous. Per the germline V gene, CDR1 is SEHNR and CDR2 is FQNEAQ (reference sequence). V shed 5 bases and J shed 4 bases, with 12 bases lying between them. The CDR3 spans 13 residues. The CDR3 coding sequence is TGTGCCAGCAGCATACCCCAGACTTACGAGCAGTACTTC. The encoded protein is CASSIPQTYEQYF. The complete variable domain, with remaining parts taken from reference TRBV7-9 and TRBJ2-7, reads DTGVSQNPRHKITKRGQNVTFRCDPISEHNRLYWYRQTLGQGPEFLTYFQNEAQLEKSRLLSDRFSAERPKGSFSTLEIQRTEQGDSAMYLCASSIPQTYEQYFGPGTRLTVT.

This sequence joins TRBV10-3 and TRBJ2-5, with 9 nucleotides matching TRBD2. CDR3 size: 17 residues. The ends lost 6 bases at V and 5 bases at J; junction bases unmatched: 16. Germline assignment: CDR1 ENHRY and CDR2 SYGVKD. Here the CDR3 DNA reads TGTGCCATCAGAGCCTCATCCGGACTAGCGCTCGCGGAGACCCAGTACTTC. Translated, it gives CAIRASSGLALAETQYF.